What follows describes a single T cell receptor beta chain. Its antigen is unknown. It has no much larger one-base neighbor in the sample; base qualities were not kept. These data originate in a study of blood T cell repertoires in COVID-19 (dated by TCRdb to the early 2020s). Study-wide context: The collaborator samples originated in the United States, Italy and Spain and spanned the acute and convalescent phases of COVID-19. The repertoires were released in a freely available public database meant as a resource for research on the immune response to SARS-CoV-2. Samples were obtained from the ongoing ImmuneRACE study (first 160 participants) and from roughly 1,300 subjects provided by 6 global collaborators. Sample metadata almost always included a de-identified subject ID, COVID-19 status, age in years and sex. The material from the prospective study consisted of cDNA or gDNA derived from T cells, B-cell-depleted T cells, or PBMCs. Where available, HLA class I and class II types were taken from metadata supplied by the sample provider and were not determined by assay-based typing. Deeply sampled blood TCRbeta repertoires from subjects exposed to, actively infected with, or recovered from COVID-19 were included in the dataset. Results the study describes overall, beyond this receptor: The quantity of clinical and demographic metadata differed by source and by participant and was supplied without curation.

The CDR3 contains 15 residues, cysteine and phenylalanine counted. The retained sequence is limited to the CDR3, 45 bases, with the frame set at the first base. The trim is 1 base for V and 4 bases for J, with a gap of 12 bases between the germline ends. CDR1 and CDR2 were assigned from the germline V gene (reference sequence) as LNHDA and SQIVND. The collaborating institutions used their own protocols to collect whole blood in K2EDTA tubes. Collaborator samples were shipped for TCRbeta analysis as frozen whole blood, isolated PBMCs, or DNA extracted from either sample type. TCRbeta CDR3 regions were amplified from genomic DNA using the immunoSEQ Assay, a bias-controlled multiplex PCR. As for the original processing: The number of nucleated cells in each sample was estimated from the amplification of reference gene primers within the assay. To quantify the absolute abundance of each unique TCRbeta CDR3 rearrangement, sequence reads were collapsed and filtered. Productive Simpson clonality was computed per sample as the square root of Simpson's diversity index over productive rearrangements. Drawn from immuneACCESS, this table holds only the in-frame rearrangements with V and J called that TCRdb kept. Clones are partly lost; checked studies trace under half to an unresolved V gene and leave the rest unexplained. The DNA gave D and trimming, while V, J and clone size come from that table. This sample has 150,000 to 200,000 clones in its table, and 82% of those were observed once. 8.4% of the sample is taken by the ten largest.

Input material: peripheral blood. The chain joins TRBV19 to TRBJ2-3; no D gene call is confident. The TCR originated in a woman in her sixties or seventies with acute or convalescent COVID-19. The sequenced DNA is TGTGCCAGTAGTATAGGGCGACTTCACTCAGATACGCAGTATTTT. Its translation is CASSIGRLHSDTQYF.